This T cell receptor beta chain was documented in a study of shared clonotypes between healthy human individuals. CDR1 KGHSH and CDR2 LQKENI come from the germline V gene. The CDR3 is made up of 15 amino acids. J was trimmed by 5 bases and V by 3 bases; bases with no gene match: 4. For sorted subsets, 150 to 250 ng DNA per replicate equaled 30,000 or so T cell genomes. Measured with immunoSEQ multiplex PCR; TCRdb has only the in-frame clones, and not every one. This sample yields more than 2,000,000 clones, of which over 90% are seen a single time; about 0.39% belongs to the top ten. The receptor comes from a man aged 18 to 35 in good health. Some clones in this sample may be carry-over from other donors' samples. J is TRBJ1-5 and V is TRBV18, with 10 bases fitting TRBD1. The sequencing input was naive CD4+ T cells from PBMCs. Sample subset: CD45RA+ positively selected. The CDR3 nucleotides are TGTGCCAGCTCACCGGGACAGGGGTCTTATCAGCCCCAGCATTTT. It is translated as CASSPGQGSYQPQHF.